Each of the 19 T cell receptor beta chains below was sequenced from the same sample in a study of cytomegalovirus exposure and HLA in healthy donors. Generated by immunoSEQ multiplex PCR, the TCRdb table keeps only in-frame clones and is missing some. Among some 140,000 clones listed, about 90% were seen once. The sequencing sample was made of PBMCs. The receptors come from a man younger than 35 in good health and CMV-seronegative.

The chain carries TRBV18 and TRBJ1-5, with 8 bases fitting TRBD1. Germline CDR1 and CDR2: KGHSH and LQKENI. This CDR3 has 17 residues. Unmatched junction bases numbered 11, after V lost 4 bases and J lost 3 bases. CDR3 sequence (DNA): TGTGCCAGCTCACGTATTCGAAAGGACAGGGTCAATCAGCCCCAGCATTTT. Protein: CASSRIRKDRVNQPQHF.

The chain carries TRBV14 and TRBJ2-7, with 8 bases that match TRBD1. The CDR3 has 17 residues. The V gene's germline CDR1 is SGHDN and CDR2 FVKESK. The V and J ends lost 0 bases and 1 base, in that order; junction bases with no gene match: 8. CDR3 DNA: TGTGCCAGCAGCCAAGAAAAGGACAGGGTAGCTTCCTACGAGCAGTACTTC. Translated, it gives CASSQEKDRVASYEQYF.

The chain combines TRBV4-3 with TRBJ2-1, with TRBD1 identical over 8 bases. In germline, CDR1 is LGHNA, CDR2 YSLEER. V shed 2 bases and J 1 base; nucleotides not matched to a gene: 4. The CDR3 has 16 residues. CDR3 sequence (DNA): TGCGCCAGCAGCCAACGGACAGGGAGTTCCTACAATGAGCAGTTCTTC. As protein: CASSQRTGSSYNEQFF.

The rearrangement uses TRBV7-2 and TRBJ1-3, with 9 bases aligning to TRBD1. Germline V gives CDR1 SGHTA, CDR2 FQGNSA. The CDR3 is made up of 16 amino acids. V lost 1 base, J lost 9 bases, and 10 bases stayed unmatched. Here the CDR3 DNA reads TGTGCCAGCAGCTTAGGGGGACAGGGTATGAGAGGCACCATATATTTT. Translating gives CASSLGGQGMRGTIYF. The whole variable domain, remainder taken from reference TRBV7-2 and TRBJ1-3, is GAGVSQSPSNKVTEKGKDVELRCDPISGHTALYWYRQSLGQGLEFLIYFQGNSAPDKSGLPSDRFSAERTGGSVSTLTIQRTQQEDSAVYLCASSLGGQGMRGTIYFGEGSWLTVV.

The chain is built from TRBV7-9 and TRBJ2-1; TRBD1 aligns across 9 bases. Germline V gives CDR1 SEHNR, CDR2 FQNEAQ (reference sequence). The CDR3 has 16 amino acids. The V gene end was trimmed by 5 bases and the J gene end by 6 bases; junction bases not matched to a gene: 11. The CDR3 is CASSATRDRVGNEQFF. The CDR3 region has the DNA TGTGCCAGCAGCGCGACCCGGGACAGGGTGGGCAATGAGCAGTTCTTC.

This clone occurred once. The rearrangement links TRBV7-8 to TRBJ1-1; D is ambiguous. Germline loops: CDR1 SGHVS, CDR2 FQNEAQ. The CDR3 is 13 amino acids. The V gene lost 3 bases and the J gene lost 6 bases, with 11 bases spanning the gap. CDR3 nucleotides: TGTGCCAGCAGCTTGCTATCACCCCCTGAAGCTTTCTTT. Its protein product is CASSLLSPPEAFF.

This chain connects TRBV11-2 to TRBJ1-5; D might be TRBD1 (5 bases). Germline V gene data show CDR1 as SGHAT and CDR2 as FQNNGV. V lost 3 bases and J lost 0, with 9 bases in between. The CDR3 sequence is 15 residues long. In DNA form, the CDR3 reads TGTGCCAGCAGCTTGACAGCTAATAGCAATCAGCCCCAGCATTTT. It yields the protein CASSLTANSNQPQHF.

This clone has just a few counts. The chain recombines TRBV15 with TRBJ1-6, with a possible D match to TRBD1 (5 bases). V lost 4 bases to trimming and J lost 6 bases, with 7 bases between them. Per germline, CDR1 LNHNV and CDR2 YYDKDF (reference sequence). This CDR3 contains 13 residues. In DNA, the CDR3 is TGTGCCACCAGCACCAGGGCTAATTCACCCCTCCACTTT. Its protein is CATSTRANSPLHF.

The chain links TRBV5-4 to TRBJ1-1; no clear D gene. V lost 4 bases and J lost 1, with 8 bases in between. Germline CDR1 and CDR2: SGHNT and YYREEE (reference sequence). CDR3 length equals 13 residues. CDR3 coding DNA: TGTGCCAGCAGCACCTCAGAGAACACTGAAGCTTTCTTT. Its translation is CASSTSENTEAFF.

The chain joins TRBV19 to TRBJ2-7; 9 nucleotides match TRBD1. Germline CDR1 LNHDA, CDR2 SQIVND (reference sequence). The CDR3 sequence is 13 residues long. Unmatched junction bases numbered 2, after V lost 5 bases and J lost 3 bases. The CDR3 protein is CASSGTGYYEQYF. The CDR3 DNA reads as TGTGCCAGTAGTGGGACAGGGTACTACGAGCAGTACTTC.

The V gene is TRBV19, the J gene TRBJ2-7, with a possible D match to TRBD2 (5 bases). This CDR3 contains 14 residues. V dropped 8 bases and J dropped 0 bases, with 14 bases sitting between them. The germline gives CDR1 LNHDA, CDR2 SQIVND (reference sequence). The CDR3 here is CASSPQGGSYEQYF. The CDR3 DNA is TGTGCCAGTTCCCCCCAAGGAGGCTCCTACGAGCAGTACTTC.

V gene TRBV6-1 combines with J gene TRBJ1-4; D is perhaps TRBD1 (5 bases). The CDR3 is made up of 18 amino acids. Trimming cost V 1 base and J 5 bases, with 20 bases left between them. Germline V CDR1 and CDR2: MNHNS, SASEGT. The CDR3 nucleotides are TGTGCCAGCAGTGAAGGTCCCGTTGGGGGGGTCGAGAATGAAAAACTGTTTTTT. Residues: CASSEGPVGGVENEKLFF.

The chain couples TRBV5-4 to TRBJ2-1; 11 bases are shared with TRBD2. Germline V gives CDR1 SGHNT, CDR2 YYREEE (reference sequence). Germline trimming cut 4 bases from V and 8 bases from J; bases unmatched to any gene: 14. The length of the CDR3 is 17 residues. The CDR3 nucleotides are TGTGCCAGCAGCCGGGAACCTAGTAGCGGGAGGGCAGATGAGCAGTTCTTC. Protein sequence: CASSREPSSGRADEQFF.

This clone appeared a single time. This rearrangement joins TRBV6-5 to TRBJ2-7, with 7 nucleotides matching TRBD2. The CDR3 spans 16 residues. The germline CDR1 and CDR2 sequences are MNHEY and SVGAGI. J lost 3 bases, V lost 0 bases, and 8 bases had no gene match. The CDR3 nucleotides read TGTGCCAGCAGTTACTCGATGGTGGGAGGGGACTACGAGCAGTACTTC. Protein: CASSYSMVGGDYEQYF.

The rearrangement links TRBV28 to TRBJ1-5; D is unresolved. CDR1 MDHEN and CDR2 SYDVKM come from the germline V gene. Trimming removed 5 bases at V and 2 bases at J, with 10 bases between. The CDR3 loop spans 14 amino acids. CDR3 DNA sequence: TGTGCCAGCAGTCCCCCCGGGGGCAATCAGCCCCAGCATTTT. Translation: CASSPPGGNQPQHF.

This clone appeared a few times. V usage is TRBV28 and J usage is TRBJ1-1; D unresolved. The germline V gene has CDR1 MDHEN and CDR2 SYDVKM. The CDR3 has 12 residues. Trimming pared 3 bases from V and 3 bases from J, leaving 5 bases between. The CDR3 loop is CASSLADTEAFF. CDR3 DNA: TGTGCCAGCAGTTTGGCGGACACTGAAGCTTTCTTT. Filled out from reference TRBV28 and TRBJ1-1, the complete variable domain reads DVKVTQSSRYLVKRTGEKVFLECVQDMDHENMFWYRQDPGLGLRLIYFSYDVKMKEKGDIPEGYSVSREKKERFSLILESASTNQTSMYLCASSLADTEAFFGQGTRLTVV.

The V call is TRBV25-1, the J call TRBJ1-2; 9 bases align to TRBD1. CDR1 is MGHDK and CDR2 is SYGVNS in the germline V gene. Trimming took 1 base from V and 3 from J; bases not matched to a gene: 6. This CDR3 is built from 16 residues. CDR3 DNA sequence: TGTGCCAGCAGTGAATCCACAGGGGGCGCCTACTATGGCTACACCTTC. Amino acid sequence: CASSESTGGAYYGYTF.

The rearrangement links TRBV5-5 to TRBJ1-4; D ambiguous. Germline V gives CDR1 SGHKS, CDR2 YYEKEE (reference sequence). The CDR3 consists of 14 residues. Trimming left V 0 bases short and J 7 bases short, with 10 bases between. For the CDR3, the DNA is TGTGCCAGCAGCTTGGTTAGGGAGGGTGAAAAACTGTTTTTT. This codes for CASSLVREGEKLFF.

The chain carries TRBV19 and TRBJ2-4, with 8 bases identical to TRBD2. Germline-derived CDR1 and CDR2 are LNHDA and SQIVND (reference sequence). V dropped 0 bases and J dropped 7; count of bases not matched to a gene: 5. The CDR3 runs 15 residues. CDR3 DNA: TGTGCCAGTAGTATAGAAACGGGACTAGGTAACATTCAGTACTTC. Its protein is CASSIETGLGNIQYF.